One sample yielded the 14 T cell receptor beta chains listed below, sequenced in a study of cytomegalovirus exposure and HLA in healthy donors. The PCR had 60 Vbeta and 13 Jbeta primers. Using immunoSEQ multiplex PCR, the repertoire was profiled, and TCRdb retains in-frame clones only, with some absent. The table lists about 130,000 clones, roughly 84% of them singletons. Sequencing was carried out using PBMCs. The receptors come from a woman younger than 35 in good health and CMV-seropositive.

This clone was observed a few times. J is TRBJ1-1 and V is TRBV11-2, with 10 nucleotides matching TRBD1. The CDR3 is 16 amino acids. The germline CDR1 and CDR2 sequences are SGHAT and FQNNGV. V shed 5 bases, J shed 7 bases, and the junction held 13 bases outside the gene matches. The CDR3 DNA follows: TGTGCCAGCAGCCCTCAGCCCCCGGGACAGGGGAGTGAAGCTTTCTTT. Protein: CASSPQPPGQGSEAFF.

The CDR3 spells CASSNPGTGFNEQFF. CDR3 nucleotide sequence: TGTGCCAGCAGCAATCCCGGGACAGGGTTCAATGAGCAGTTCTTC. V and J are TRBV11-3 and TRBJ2-1; 9 nucleotides line up with TRBD1. The germline CDR1 and CDR2 sequences are SGHNT and YENEEA. J gave up 6 bases and V 5 bases, and 8 bases lay outside the gene matches. This CDR3 has 15 residues.

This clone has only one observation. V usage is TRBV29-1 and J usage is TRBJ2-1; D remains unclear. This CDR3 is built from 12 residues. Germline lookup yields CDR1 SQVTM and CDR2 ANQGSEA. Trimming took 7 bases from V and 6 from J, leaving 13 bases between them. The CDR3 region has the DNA TGCAGCGCTTCTAAATCCCCCAATGAGCAGTTCTTC. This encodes CSASKSPNEQFF.

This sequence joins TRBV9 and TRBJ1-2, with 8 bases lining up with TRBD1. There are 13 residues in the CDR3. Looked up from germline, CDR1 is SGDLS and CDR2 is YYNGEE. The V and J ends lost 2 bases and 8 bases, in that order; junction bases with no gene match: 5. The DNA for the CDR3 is TGTGCCAGCAGCGTGCGGACAGGGTGGGGCTACACCTTC. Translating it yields CASSVRTGWGYTF.

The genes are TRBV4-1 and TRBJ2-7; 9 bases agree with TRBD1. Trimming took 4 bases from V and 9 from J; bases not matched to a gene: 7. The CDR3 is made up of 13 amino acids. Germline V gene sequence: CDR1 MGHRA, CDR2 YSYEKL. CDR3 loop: CASSLRGQGVQYF. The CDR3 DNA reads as TGCGCCAGCAGCCTCCGGGGACAGGGAGTGCAGTACTTC.

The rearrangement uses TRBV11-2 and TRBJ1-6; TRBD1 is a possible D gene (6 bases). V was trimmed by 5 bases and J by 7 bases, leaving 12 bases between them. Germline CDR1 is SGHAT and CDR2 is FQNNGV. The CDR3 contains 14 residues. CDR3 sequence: CASSPWGGNSPLHF. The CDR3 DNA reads TGTGCCAGCAGCCCCTGGGGGGGCAATTCACCCCTCCACTTT.

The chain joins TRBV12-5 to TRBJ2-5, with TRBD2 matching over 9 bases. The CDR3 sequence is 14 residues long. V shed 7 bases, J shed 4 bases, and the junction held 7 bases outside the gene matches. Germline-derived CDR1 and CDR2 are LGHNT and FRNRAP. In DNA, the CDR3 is TGTGCTAGTGTAGGCGGGGGGGCCTCAGAGACCCAGTACTTC. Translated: CASVGGGASETQYF.

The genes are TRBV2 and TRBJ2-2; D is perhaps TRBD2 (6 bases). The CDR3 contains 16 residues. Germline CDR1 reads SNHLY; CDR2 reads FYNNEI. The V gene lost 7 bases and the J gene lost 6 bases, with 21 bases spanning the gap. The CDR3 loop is CASTGERGRGAGELFF. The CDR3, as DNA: TGTGCCAGCACAGGTGAACGGGGGAGAGGTGCCGGGGAGCTGTTTTTT.

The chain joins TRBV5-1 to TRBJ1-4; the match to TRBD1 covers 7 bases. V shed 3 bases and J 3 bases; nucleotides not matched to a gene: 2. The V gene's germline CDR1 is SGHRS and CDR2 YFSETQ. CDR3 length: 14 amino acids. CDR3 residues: CASSSGQSNEKLFF. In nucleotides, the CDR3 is TGCGCCAGCAGCTCGGGACAGTCTAATGAAAAACTGTTTTTT.

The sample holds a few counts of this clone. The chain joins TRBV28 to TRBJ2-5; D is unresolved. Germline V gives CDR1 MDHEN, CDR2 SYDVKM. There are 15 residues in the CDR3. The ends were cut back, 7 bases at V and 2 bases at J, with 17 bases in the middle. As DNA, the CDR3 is TGTGCCAGCAATACGCCCGATACTAAACAAGAGACCCAGTACTTC. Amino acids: CASNTPDTKQETQYF.

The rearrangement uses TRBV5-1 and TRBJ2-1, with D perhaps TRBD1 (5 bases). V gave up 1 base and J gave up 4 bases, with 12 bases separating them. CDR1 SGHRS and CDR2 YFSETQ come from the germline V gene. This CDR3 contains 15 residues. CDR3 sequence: CASSLQGDGYNEQFF. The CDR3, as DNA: TGCGCCAGCAGCTTGCAAGGGGATGGGTACAATGAGCAGTTCTTC.

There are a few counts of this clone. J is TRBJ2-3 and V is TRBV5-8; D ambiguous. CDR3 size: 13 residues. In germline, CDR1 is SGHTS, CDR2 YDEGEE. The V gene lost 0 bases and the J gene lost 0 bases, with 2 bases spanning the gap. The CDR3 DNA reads TGTGCCAGCAGCTTGGCTAGCACAGATACGCAGTATTTT. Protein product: CASSLASTDTQYF.

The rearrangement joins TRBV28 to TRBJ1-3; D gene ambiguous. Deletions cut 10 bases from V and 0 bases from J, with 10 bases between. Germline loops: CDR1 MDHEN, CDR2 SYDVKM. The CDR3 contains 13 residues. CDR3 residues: CAITPYSGNTIYF. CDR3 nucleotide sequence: TGTGCCATCACCCCCTACTCTGGAAACACCATATATTTT. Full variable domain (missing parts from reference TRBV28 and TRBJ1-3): DVKVTQSSRYLVKRTGEKVFLECVQDMDHENMFWYRQDPGLGLRLIYFSYDVKMKEKGDIPEGYSVSREKKERFSLILESASTNQTSMYLCAITPYSGNTIYFGEGSWLTVV.

The CDR3 DNA is TGTGCCAGCAGTTTGAATAGCGGGGGGGTTCTAGGGGAGCAGTACTTC. As protein: CASSLNSGGVLGEQYF. The genes are TRBV27 and TRBJ2-7, with 11 bases matching TRBD2. The V gene's germline CDR1 is MNHEY and CDR2 SMNVEV (reference sequence). Losses at the gene ends were 3 bases for V and 7 bases for J; bases not matched to a gene: 11. There are 16 residues in the CDR3.